Each of the 14 T cell receptor beta chains below was sequenced from the same sample in a study of molecular identifiers for immune sequencing clone quantification. TCRdb called the PCR reads again in MiXCR, with one record for every CDR3 protein. The sample consists of 490,000 or so distinct CDR3 sequences, roughly 24% of them appearing once. Sequencing was done on a sample of naive CD8+ T cells from blood, with Jurkat cell RNA spiked in. Stated subset: FACS-sorted CD8+CD4-CCR7+CD45RA+ naive T cells. The receptor set was obtained from a human donor in good health. Some libraries in this study had Jurkat cell RNA spiked in.

This clonotype has more than one count but fewer than ten. The rearrangement uses TRBV4-3 and TRBJ1-3; tentative D call: TRBD1 (6 bases). The length of the CDR3 is 15 residues. Trimming shortened V by 1 base and J by 1 base, and 8 bases separated the two germline ends. The V gene's germline CDR1 is LGHNA and CDR2 YSLEER. CDR3 sequence reads: CASSQGTESGNTIYF. CDR3 bases: TGCGCCAGCAGCCAAGGGACAGAGTCTGGAAACACCATATATTTT.

This chain's CDR3 is CASSLLPSGTGEEKLFF. CDR3 DNA: TGTGCCAGCTCTCTGCTGCCGAGCGGGACAGGGGAAGAAAAACTGTTTTTT. This chain connects TRBV18 to TRBJ1-4; TRBD1 aligns across 10 bases. The CDR3 is 17 amino acids. J was trimmed by 8 bases and V by 6 bases; bases with no gene match: 15. The germline V gene has CDR1 KGHSH and CDR2 LQKENI.

This clonotype was seen once. Since a much larger clone is just one base distant, this may be a read error. The V call is TRBV28, the J call TRBJ2-7; no definite D call. Germline CDR1 and CDR2: MDHEN and SYDVKM. The CDR3 loop spans 14 amino acids. Trimming cost V 8 bases and J 5 bases, with 19 bases left between them. The CDR3, as DNA: TGTGCCAGCTTCACCCCGAGCCCCCTCAACGAGCAGTACTTC. Translating gives CASFTPSPLNEQYF.

The sample holds a few counts of this clonotype. The genes are TRBV6-2 or TRBV6-3 and TRBJ2-3; 7 positions agree with TRBD2. There are 14 residues in the CDR3. Losses at the gene ends were 1 base for V and 5 bases for J; bases not matched to a gene: 3. Germline CDR1 MNHEY, CDR2 SVGEGT. This chain's CDR3 is CASSYWGGRDTQYF. The CDR3 coding sequence is TGTGCCAGCAGTTACTGGGGGGGACGAGATACGCAGTATTTT.

This clonotype was found a few times. The J gene is TRBJ1-2, the V gene TRBV6-1; D uncertain. The germline V gene has CDR1 MNHNS and CDR2 SASEGT. The CDR3 spans 15 residues. V was trimmed by 10 bases and J by 0 bases, leaving 18 bases between them. The CDR3 here is CAITTLFDANYGYTF. CDR3 coding DNA: TGTGCCATAACAACTCTATTCGACGCTAACTATGGCTACACCTTC.

The table lists this clonotype with a few counts. The chain links TRBV12-3 or TRBV12-4 to TRBJ1-2; D uncertain. The CDR3 loop spans 14 amino acids. V gave up 4 bases and J gave up 8 bases, with 17 bases separating them. As DNA, the CDR3 is TGTGCCAGCAGTTCCCCTGAGGGATCAAAAGGCTACACCTTC. It yields the protein CASSSPEGSKGYTF.

To note about this clonotype: It may be a read error: a sequence one base away is much more abundant. This chain joins TRBV20-1 and TRBJ2-7; 10 bases agree with TRBD1. The CDR3 has 16 residues. Germline loops: CDR1 DFQATT, CDR2 SNEGSKA (reference sequence). Losses at the gene ends were 1 base for V and 9 bases for J; bases not matched to a gene: 15. The CDR3 sequence: CSARVPRGTGAPAQYF. The CDR3, as DNA: TGCAGTGCTAGAGTCCCTCGGGGGACAGGGGCCCCGGCGCAGTACTTC.

This chain connects TRBV2 to TRBJ1-2, with D maybe TRBD1 (5 bases). V shed 2 bases and J shed 8 bases, with 18 bases lying between them. Germline V gene sequence: CDR1 SNHLY, CDR2 FYNNEI. The CDR3 contains 15 residues. CDR3 coding DNA: TGTGCCAGCAGTGAATTTGGGCAGGGAGTTGGAGGCTACACCTTC. Its translation: CASSEFGQGVGGYTF.

This clonotype was observed at least ten times. The gene calls are TRBV7-9 and TRBJ2-3, with D unresolved. Per the germline V gene, CDR1 is SEHNR and CDR2 is FQNEAQ (reference sequence). There are 15 residues in the CDR3. V was shortened by 7 bases and J by 3 bases, with 17 bases between the two germline ends. CDR3 DNA sequence: TGTGCCAGCAAGAGGACCCCGTGGGGAACAGATACGCAGTATTTT. Translating it yields CASKRTPWGTDTQYF. The full variable domain, with the rest looked up from reference TRBV7-9 and TRBJ2-3, is DTGVSQNPRHKITKRGQNVTFRCDPISEHNRLYWYRQTLGQGPEFLTYFQNEAQLEKSRLLSDRFSAERPKGSFSTLEIQRTEQGDSAMYLCASKRTPWGTDTQYFGPGTRLTVL.

V is TRBV27 and J is TRBJ2-1; 10 positions agree with TRBD2. J lost 4 bases, V lost 7 bases, and 10 bases had no gene match. The CDR3 spans 16 residues. The germline V gene encodes CDR1 MNHEY and CDR2 SMNVEV (reference sequence). CDR3: CASKRASGGAYNEQFF. CDR3 coding DNA: TGTGCCAGCAAGCGGGCTAGCGGGGGAGCTTACAATGAGCAGTTCTTC.

This clonotype was seen at least ten times. The DNA for the CDR3 is TGTGCCAGCAGCTTAGAGACCCAGTACTTC. Its translation: CASSLETQYF. The V and J genes are TRBV2 and TRBJ2-5; D remains ambiguous. The CDR3 has 10 residues. V was pared by 6 bases and J by 4 bases, with 3 bases between. Germline V gene lookup returns CDR1 SNHLY and CDR2 FYNNEI.

This clonotype was seen at least ten times. The rearrangement uses TRBV7-9 and TRBJ2-7; D not resolved. With 5 bases removed from V and 1 base from J, the gap between germline ends came to 12 bases. CDR3 length equals 14 residues. Germline V lookup: CDR1 SEHNR, CDR2 FQNEAQ (reference sequence). In DNA, the CDR3 is TGTGCCAGCAGCCCTGGTTACGCGTCCTACGAGCAGTACTTC. Translating gives CASSPGYASYEQYF. Looking up the rest from reference TRBV7-9 and TRBJ2-7 gives the full variable domain: DTGVSQNPRHKITKRGQNVTFRCDPISEHNRLYWYRQTLGQGPEFLTYFQNEAQLEKSRLLSDRFSAERPKGSFSTLEIQRTEQGDSAMYLCASSPGYASYEQYFGPGTRLTVT.

This clonotype was seen at least ten times. This sequence joins TRBV13 and TRBJ2-5; 9 bases are a match to TRBD2. Germline V gene data show CDR1 as PRHDT and CDR2 as FYEKMQ (reference sequence). V gave up 5 bases and J gave up 3 bases; unmatched junction bases: 10. The CDR3 is 16 residues long. The CDR3: CASSPQLAGRKETQYF. CDR3 nucleotides: TGTGCCAGCAGCCCTCAACTAGCGGGCCGTAAAGAGACCCAGTACTTC.

As regards this clonotype: An end of the junction differs from the germline gene, which may be a read error. The chain has TRBV5-3 and TRBJ2-7; D not certain. TRBJ2-1 explains the end of the DNA better; the J call may be wrong. TRBV5-3 is assigned to the ORF class and has an uncertain function. This CDR3 comprises 15 residues. Written as DNA, the CDR3 is TGTGCCAGCAGCTTGACCGAGACGGCCTCCTACGAGCAGTTCTTC. Translation gives CASSLTETASYEQFF.